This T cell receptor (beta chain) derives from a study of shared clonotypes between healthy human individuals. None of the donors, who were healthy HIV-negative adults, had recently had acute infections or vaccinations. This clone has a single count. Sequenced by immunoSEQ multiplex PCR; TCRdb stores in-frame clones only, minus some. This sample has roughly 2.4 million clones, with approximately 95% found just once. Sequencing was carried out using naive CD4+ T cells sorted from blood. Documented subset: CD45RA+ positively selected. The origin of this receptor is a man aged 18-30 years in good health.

The CDR3 sequence is CASLGLAGAGELFF. The CDR3 coding sequence is TGTGCCAGCTTGGGACTAGCGGGAGCCGGGGAGCTGTTTTTT. This chain links TRBV27 with TRBJ2-2; 14 bases match TRBD2. Germline trimming cut 8 bases from V and 6 bases from J; bases unmatched to any gene: 2. Germline CDR1 MNHEY, CDR2 SMNVEV (reference sequence). The CDR3 contains 14 residues.